These 10 T cell receptor beta chains came from one sample sequenced in a study of T cell responses to AZD1222 COVID-19 vaccine. TCRdb's copy holds only in-frame clones and misses some; the assay was immunoSEQ multiplex PCR. The profile shows 180,000 or so clones, 92% of them singletons. The sample consisted of peripheral blood, taken 28 days after the second AZD1222 dose. The receptors derive from an adult who received the AZD1222 COVID-19 vaccine.

The rearrangement joins TRBV19 to TRBJ2-3, with 9 bases aligning to TRBD2. V was clipped by 5 bases and J by 1 base; unmatched bases: 16. CDR1 is LNHDA, CDR2 SQIVND, per germline (reference sequence). This CDR3 is built from 19 residues. Here the CDR3 reads CASSPSAGGPRWGTDTQYF. For the CDR3, the DNA is TGTGCCAGTAGTCCCTCGGCGGGGGGGCCAAGGTGGGGCACAGATACGCAGTATTTT.

The chain is built from TRBV7-8 and TRBJ1-1; 11 positions agree with TRBD1. Germline V gene sequence: CDR1 SGHVS, CDR2 FQNEAQ. This CDR3 spans 16 amino acids. The ends lost 1 base at V and 6 bases at J; junction bases unmatched: 7. CDR3 DNA sequence: TGTGCCAGCAGCTTAGAAAGGACAGGGGGCGGCCCTGAAGCTTTCTTT. It yields the protein CASSLERTGGGPEAFF.

The J gene is TRBJ2-5, the V gene TRBV4-1; the D is unclear. The length of the CDR3 is 16 residues. Germline V gene sequence: CDR1 MGHRA, CDR2 YSYEKL. Trimming left V 0 bases short and J 5 bases short, with 16 bases between. The CDR3 region is CASSQDSGKRWETQYF. In DNA form, the CDR3 reads TGCGCCAGCAGCCAAGATTCTGGGAAAAGGTGGGAGACCCAGTACTTC.

The chain employs TRBV2 and TRBJ2-1, with 11 bases that match TRBD2. This CDR3 has 15 amino acids. Germline V lookup: CDR1 SNHLY, CDR2 FYNNEI. With 6 bases clipped from V and 6 bases from J, the junction kept 7 bases outside the gene matches. The CDR3 here is CASRTLAGGGNEQFF. CDR3 sequence (DNA): TGTGCCAGCAGGACTCTAGCGGGGGGTGGCAATGAGCAGTTCTTC.

The chain combines TRBV25-1 with TRBJ1-1; D is unresolved. Germline-derived CDR1 and CDR2 are MGHDK and SYGVNS. V shed 4 bases and J shed 1 base, with 19 bases lying between them. This CDR3 spans 17 amino acids. The CDR3 sequence: CASSGSLITAGNTEAFF. CDR3 DNA sequence: TGTGCCAGCAGTGGATCCCTCATCACAGCCGGGAACACTGAAGCTTTCTTT.

The rearrangement uses TRBV3-1 (or the pseudogene TRBV3-2) and TRBJ2-2, with D maybe TRBD2 (6 bases). Trimming removed 0 bases from V and 8 bases from J, with 10 bases in between. Germline CDR1 is LGHDT and CDR2 is YNNKEL (reference sequence). The CDR3 length is 14 residues. CDR3 sequence reads: CASSQDRGIGELFF. The DNA of the CDR3 is TGTGCCAGCAGCCAAGATCGGGGGATAGGGGAGCTGTTTTTT.

This chain links TRBV9 with TRBJ2-7; D ambiguous. V was pared by 3 bases and J by 6 bases, with 13 bases between. Germline V lookup: CDR1 SGDLS, CDR2 YYNGEE. The CDR3 runs 13 residues. CDR3 sequence (DNA): TGTGCCAGCAGCGATACGGCCTGGAGCGAGCAGTACTTC. It yields the protein CASSDTAWSEQYF. Complete variable domain (other parts from reference TRBV9 and TRBJ2-7): DSGVTQTPKHLITATGQRVTLRCSPRSGDLSVYWYQQSLDQGLQFLIQYYNGEERAKGNILERFSAQQFPDLHSELNLSSLELGDSALYFCASSDTAWSEQYFGPGTRLTVT.

The V call is TRBV5-5, the J call TRBJ1-1; no firm D call. CDR1 and CDR2 from the germline V gene are SGHKS and YYEKEE (reference sequence). With 4 bases removed from V and 8 bases from J, the gap between germline ends came to 21 bases. The CDR3 is made up of 15 amino acids. In DNA, the CDR3 is TGTGCCAGCAGCCTCCGATACTTATCTATGACCGAAGCTTTCTTT. As protein: CASSLRYLSMTEAFF.

The chain joins TRBV12-3 or TRBV12-4 to TRBJ1-2; no clear D. Trimming shortened V by 3 bases and J by 1 base, and 6 bases separated the two germline ends. The length of the CDR3 is 13 residues. The CDR3: CASSFTDNYGYTF. CDR3 bases: TGTGCCAGCAGTTTTACTGATAACTATGGCTACACCTTC.

The chain combines TRBV9 with TRBJ1-2; D may be TRBD1 (6 bases). Per germline, CDR1 SGDLS and CDR2 YYNGEE. This CDR3 is 13 amino acids long. V was clipped by 2 bases and J by 2 bases, with 7 bases between them. This CDR3 reads CASSVQGNYGYTF. Here the CDR3 DNA reads TGTGCCAGCAGCGTGCAGGGGAACTATGGCTACACCTTC.